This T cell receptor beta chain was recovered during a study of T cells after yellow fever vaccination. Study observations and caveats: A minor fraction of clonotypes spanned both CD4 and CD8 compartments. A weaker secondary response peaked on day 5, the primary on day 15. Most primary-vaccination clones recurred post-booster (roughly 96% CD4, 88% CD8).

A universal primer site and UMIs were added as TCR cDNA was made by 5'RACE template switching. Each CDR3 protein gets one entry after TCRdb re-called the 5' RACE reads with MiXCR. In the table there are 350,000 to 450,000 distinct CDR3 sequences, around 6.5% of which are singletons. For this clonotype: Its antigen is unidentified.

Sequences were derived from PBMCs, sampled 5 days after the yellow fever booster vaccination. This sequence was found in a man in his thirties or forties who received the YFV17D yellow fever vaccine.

CDR3 bases: TGTGCCAGCAGCCCCGAAACGAGAGGGGGATATGGCTACACCTTC. The encoded protein is CASSPETRGGYGYTF. The V call is TRBV27, the J call TRBJ1-2; tentative D call: TRBD1 (6 bases). CDR3 length: 15 residues. Germline V gene sequence: CDR1 MNHEY, CDR2 SMNVEV (reference sequence). V lost 6 bases and J lost 5, with 19 bases in between.